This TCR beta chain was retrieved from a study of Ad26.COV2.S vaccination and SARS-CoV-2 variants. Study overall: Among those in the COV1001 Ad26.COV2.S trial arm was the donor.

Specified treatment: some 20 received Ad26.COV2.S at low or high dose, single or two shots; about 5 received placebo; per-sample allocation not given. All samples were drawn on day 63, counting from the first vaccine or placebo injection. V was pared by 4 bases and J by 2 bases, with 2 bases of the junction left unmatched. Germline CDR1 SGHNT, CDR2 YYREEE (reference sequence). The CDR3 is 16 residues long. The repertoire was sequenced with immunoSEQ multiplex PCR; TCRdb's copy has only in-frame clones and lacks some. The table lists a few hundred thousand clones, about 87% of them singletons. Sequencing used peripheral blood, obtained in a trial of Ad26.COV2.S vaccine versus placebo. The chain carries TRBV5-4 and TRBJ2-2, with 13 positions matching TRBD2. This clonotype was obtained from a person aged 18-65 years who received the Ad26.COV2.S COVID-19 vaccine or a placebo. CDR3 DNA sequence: TGTGCCAGCAGCGGGACTAGCGGGGTTAACACCGGGGAGCTGTTTTTT. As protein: CASSGTSGVNTGELFF.